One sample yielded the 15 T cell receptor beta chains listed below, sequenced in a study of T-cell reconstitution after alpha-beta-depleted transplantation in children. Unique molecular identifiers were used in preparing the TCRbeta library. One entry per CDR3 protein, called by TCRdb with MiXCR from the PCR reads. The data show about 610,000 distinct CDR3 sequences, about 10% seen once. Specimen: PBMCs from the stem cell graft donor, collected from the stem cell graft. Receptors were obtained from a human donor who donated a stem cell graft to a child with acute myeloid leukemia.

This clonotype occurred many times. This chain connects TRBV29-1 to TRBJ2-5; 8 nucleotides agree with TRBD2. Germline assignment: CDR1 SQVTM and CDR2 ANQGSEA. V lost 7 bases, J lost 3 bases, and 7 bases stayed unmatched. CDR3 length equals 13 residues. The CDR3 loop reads CSGVAGLKETQYF. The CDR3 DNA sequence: TGCAGCGGTGTAGCGGGACTCAAAGAGACCCAGTACTTC.

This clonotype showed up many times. The CDR3 coding sequence is TGTGCCAGCAGTCCTACTACCGTCTTTGTTACAGATACGCAGTATTTT. This codes for CASSPTTVFVTDTQYF. The rearrangement links TRBV28 to TRBJ2-3, with D unclear. The CDR3 is 16 residues long. Trimming took off 5 bases at V and 3 bases at J, with 18 bases between the two ends. CDR1 and CDR2 (germline): MDHEN, SYDVKM.

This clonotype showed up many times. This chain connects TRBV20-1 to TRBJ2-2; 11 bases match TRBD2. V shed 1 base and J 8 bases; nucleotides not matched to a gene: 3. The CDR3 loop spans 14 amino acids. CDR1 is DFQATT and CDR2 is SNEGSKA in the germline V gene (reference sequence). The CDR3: CSARGPSGRGELFF. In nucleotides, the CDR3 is TGCAGTGCTAGAGGTCCTAGCGGGAGGGGGGAGCTGTTTTTT.

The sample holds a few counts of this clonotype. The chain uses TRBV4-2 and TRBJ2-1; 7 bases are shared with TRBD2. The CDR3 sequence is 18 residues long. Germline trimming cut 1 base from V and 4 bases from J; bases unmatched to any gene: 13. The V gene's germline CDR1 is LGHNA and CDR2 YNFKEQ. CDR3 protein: CASSQAIWLADSYNEQFF. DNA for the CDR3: TGTGCCAGCAGCCAAGCGATCTGGCTAGCGGATTCTTACAATGAGCAGTTCTTC.

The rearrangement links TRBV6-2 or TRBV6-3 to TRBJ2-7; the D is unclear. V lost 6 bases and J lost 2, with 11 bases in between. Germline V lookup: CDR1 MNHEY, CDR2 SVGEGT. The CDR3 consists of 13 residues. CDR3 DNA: TGTGCCAGCAGCCCCCCCGCTCCCTACGAGCAGTACTTC. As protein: CASSPPAPYEQYF.

For the CDR3, the DNA is TGTGCCAGCAGCGTTACTAGGGGGGGCACCGGGGAGCTGTTTTTT. Its protein product is CASSVTRGGTGELFF. This chain uses TRBV7-3 with TRBJ2-2, with D tentatively TRBD2 (7 bases). CDR1 is SGHTA, CDR2 FQGTGA, per germline. There are 15 residues in the CDR3. V dropped 5 bases and J dropped 4 bases, with 14 bases sitting between them.

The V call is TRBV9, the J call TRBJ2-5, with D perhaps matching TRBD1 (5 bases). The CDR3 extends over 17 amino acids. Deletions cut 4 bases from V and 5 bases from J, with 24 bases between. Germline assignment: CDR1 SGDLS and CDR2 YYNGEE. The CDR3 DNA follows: TGTGCCAGCAGCCCCCGACCCAGGCCGGACCCAGGGGAGACCCAGTACTTC. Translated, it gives CASSPRPRPDPGETQYF.

The CDR3 loop reads CASSYSSRVNPNTEAFF. The CDR3 nucleotides read TGTGCCAGCAGTTACTCGAGCAGAGTGAACCCGAACACTGAAGCTTTCTTT. The chain links TRBV6-5 to TRBJ1-1, with unresolved D. Germline V gene lookup returns CDR1 MNHEY and CDR2 SVGAGI. V lost 0 bases and J 1 base, leaving 15 bases between the germline ends. The CDR3 length is 17 residues.

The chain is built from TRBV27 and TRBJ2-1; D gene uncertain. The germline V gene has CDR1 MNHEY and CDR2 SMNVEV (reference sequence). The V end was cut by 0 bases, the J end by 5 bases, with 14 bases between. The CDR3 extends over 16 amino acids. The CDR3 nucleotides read TGTGCCAGCAGTTTATCCCCTGTACCTAGTCACAATGAGCAGTTCTTC. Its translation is CASSLSPVPSHNEQFF.

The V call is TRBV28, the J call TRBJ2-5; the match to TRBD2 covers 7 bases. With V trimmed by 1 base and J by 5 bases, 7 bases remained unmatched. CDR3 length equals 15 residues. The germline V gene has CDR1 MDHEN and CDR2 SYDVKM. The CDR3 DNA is TGTGCCAGCAGTTTATTGGGCGGGAGCTCTGAGACCCAGTACTTC. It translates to CASSLLGGSSETQYF.

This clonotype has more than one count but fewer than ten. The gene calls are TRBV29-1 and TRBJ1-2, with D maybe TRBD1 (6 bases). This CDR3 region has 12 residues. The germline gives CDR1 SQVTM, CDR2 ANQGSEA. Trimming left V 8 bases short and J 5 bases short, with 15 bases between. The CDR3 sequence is CSYKGGGYGYTF. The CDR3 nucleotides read TGCAGCTATAAGGGAGGGGGATATGGCTACACCTTC.

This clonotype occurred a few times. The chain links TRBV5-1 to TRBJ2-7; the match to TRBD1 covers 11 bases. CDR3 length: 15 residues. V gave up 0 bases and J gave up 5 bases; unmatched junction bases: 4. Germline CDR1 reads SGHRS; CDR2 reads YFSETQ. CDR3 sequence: CASSLEGQGGHEQYF. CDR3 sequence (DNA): TGCGCCAGCAGCTTGGAGGGACAGGGGGGCCACGAGCAGTACTTC.

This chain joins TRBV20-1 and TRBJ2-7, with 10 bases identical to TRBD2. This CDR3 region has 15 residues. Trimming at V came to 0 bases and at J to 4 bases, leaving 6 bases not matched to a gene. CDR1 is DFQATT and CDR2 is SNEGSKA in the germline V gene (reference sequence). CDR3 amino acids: CSARDVLAGIYEQYF. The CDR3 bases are TGCAGTGCTAGAGATGTACTAGCGGGAATATACGAGCAGTACTTC.

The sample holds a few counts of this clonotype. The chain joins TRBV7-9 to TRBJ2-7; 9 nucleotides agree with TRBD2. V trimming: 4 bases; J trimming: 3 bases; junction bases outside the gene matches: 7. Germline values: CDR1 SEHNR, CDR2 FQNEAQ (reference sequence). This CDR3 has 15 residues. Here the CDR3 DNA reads TGTGCCAGCAGCTCCCTAGCGGGAATGAACTACGAGCAGTACTTC. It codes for CASSSLAGMNYEQYF.

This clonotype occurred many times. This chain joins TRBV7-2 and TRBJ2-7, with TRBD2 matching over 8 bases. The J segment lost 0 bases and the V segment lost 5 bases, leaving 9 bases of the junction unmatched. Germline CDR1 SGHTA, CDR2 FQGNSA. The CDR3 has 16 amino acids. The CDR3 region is CASSTLSGKSSYEQYF. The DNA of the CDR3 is TGTGCCAGCAGCACCCTTAGCGGGAAGAGCTCCTACGAGCAGTACTTC.